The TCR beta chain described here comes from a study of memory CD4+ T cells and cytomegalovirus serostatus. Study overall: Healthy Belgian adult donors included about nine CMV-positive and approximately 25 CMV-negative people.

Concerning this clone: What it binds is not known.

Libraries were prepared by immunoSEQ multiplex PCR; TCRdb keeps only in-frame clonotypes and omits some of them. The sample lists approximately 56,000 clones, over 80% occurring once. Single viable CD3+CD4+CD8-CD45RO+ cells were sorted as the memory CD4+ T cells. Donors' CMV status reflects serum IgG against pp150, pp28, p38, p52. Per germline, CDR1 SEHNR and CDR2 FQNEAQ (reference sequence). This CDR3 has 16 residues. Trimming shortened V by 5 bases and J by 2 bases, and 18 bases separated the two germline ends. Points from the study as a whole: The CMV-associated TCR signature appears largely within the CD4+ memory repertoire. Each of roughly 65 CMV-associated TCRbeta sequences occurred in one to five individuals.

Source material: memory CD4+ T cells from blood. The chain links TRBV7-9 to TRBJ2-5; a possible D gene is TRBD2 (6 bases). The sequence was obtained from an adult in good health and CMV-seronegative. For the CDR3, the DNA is TGTGCCAGCAGCCCGAGGGACTGGTGGAGTCAAGAGACCCAGTACTTC. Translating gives CASSPRDWWSQETQYF.